These 8 T cell receptor beta chains were all obtained from the same sample, sequenced in a study of Graves' ophthalmopathy and Graves' hyperthyroidism. TCR beta CDR3 regions were amplified from RNA transcripts. Second-round multiplex PCR came after first-round RT-PCR with HTBI primers. TCRdb re-called the multiplex PCR reads through MiXCR, storing one row per CDR3 protein. The sample shows around 520,000 distinct CDR3 sequences, roughly 40% of them seen only once. Sequencing was performed on peripheral blood or thyroid tissue (not recorded which). The origin of the receptors is an adult man with Graves' hyperthyroidism.

The genes are TRBV29-1 and TRBJ2-1; 8 bases line up with TRBD2. Unmatched junction bases numbered 5, after V lost 7 bases and J lost 9 bases. Germline V gives CDR1 SQVTM, CDR2 ANQGSEA. The CDR3 totals 11 residues. In DNA form, the CDR3 reads TGCAGCGCTCTAGCGGGCCTTGAGCAGTTCTTC. Amino acid sequence: CSALAGLEQFF.

This clonotype was observed many times. The chain links TRBV2 to TRBJ1-1; D gene unclear. The V and J ends lost 7 bases and 5 bases respectively, with 14 bases between them. The CDR3 length is 13 residues. The V gene's germline CDR1 is SNHLY and CDR2 FYNNEI. The CDR3: CASTSSPGTEAFF. Here the CDR3 DNA reads TGTGCCAGCACGAGCTCCCCTGGGACTGAAGCTTTCTTT.

This clonotype came up a few times. The chain has TRBV5-6 and TRBJ1-2, with a weak D call TRBD1 (6 bases). CDR3 size: 17 residues. Germline V lookup: CDR1 SGHDT, CDR2 YYEEEE. Trimming left V 4 bases short and J 8 bases short, with 27 bases between. The CDR3 protein is CASSPDPRDRQDWGYTF. The DNA for the CDR3 is TGTGCCAGCAGCCCGGACCCTCGCGACAGGCAGGACTGGGGCTACACCTTC.

This clonotype was seen a handful of times. A much larger clone differs from this one at a single base, so this may be a read error. The chain joins TRBV7-9 to TRBJ2-5, with D uncertain. CDR1 is SEHNR, CDR2 FQNEAQ, per germline (reference sequence). This CDR3 has 13 residues. Trimming removed 3 bases from V and 5 bases from J, with 10 bases in between. CDR3 sequence: CASSFRALETQYF. The CDR3, as DNA: TGTGCCAGCAGCTTTCGGGCCTTGGAGACCCAGTACTTC. Based on the CDR3 plus reference TRBV7-9 and TRBJ2-5, the full variable domain is DTGVSQNPRHKITKRGQNVTFRCDPISEHNRLYWYRQTLGQGPEFLTYFQNEAQLEKSRLLSDRFSAERPKGSFSTLEIQRTEQGDSAMYLCASSFRALETQYFGPGTRLLVL.

The sample holds a few counts of this clonotype. This could be a read error, since a much larger clone is one nucleotide away. Because it lacks the conserved phenylalanine or tryptophan at the end, this CDR3 is likely a read error. The chain carries TRBV24-1 and TRBJ1-2; D is unresolved. With 4 bases removed from V and 5 bases from J, the gap between germline ends came to 13 bases. In germline, CDR1 is KGHDR, CDR2 SFDVKD. The CDR3 is made up of 14 amino acids. Here the CDR3 reads CATSEEGGKYGYTL. The CDR3 DNA is TGTGCCACCAGTGAAGAGGGAGGGAAGTATGGCTACACCCTC.

This clonotype showed up just a few times. The genes are TRBV6-1 and TRBJ1-1; D remains unclear. This CDR3 comprises 13 residues. The V and J ends lost 5 bases and 6 bases respectively, with 13 bases between them. Germline V gene data show CDR1 as MNHNS and CDR2 as SASEGT. The CDR3 coding sequence is TGTGCCAGCAGTTACTCGTTGATATCTGAAGCTTTCTTT. Translation gives CASSYSLISEAFF.

This clonotype was counted once. This could be a read error, since a much larger clone is one nucleotide away. It is likely a read error, because the conserved phenylalanine at the end of the CDR3 is missing. The chain is built from TRBV20-1 and TRBJ2-7; maybe TRBD1 (6 bases). The CDR3 covers 14 residues. Between the trimmed V and J ends, which lost 3 bases and 0 bases, there was a span of 12 bases. Per the germline V gene, CDR1 is DFQATT and CDR2 is SNEGSKA (reference sequence). This chain's CDR3 is CSASKGGPSYEQYL. The CDR3 DNA follows: TGCAGTGCTAGTAAAGGGGGTCCCTCCTACGAGCAGTACCTC.

This clonotype was recorded many times. This chain joins TRBV7-9 and TRBJ1-3; D perhaps matches TRBD1 (5 bases). The CDR3 is 15 residues long. V lost 6 bases and J 4 bases, leaving 16 bases between the germline ends. Germline-derived CDR1 and CDR2 are SEHNR and FQNEAQ (reference sequence). The CDR3 reads CASRGGLDYGNTIYF. Written as DNA, the CDR3 is TGTGCCAGCAGGGGGGGATTAGACTACGGAAACACCATATATTTT.